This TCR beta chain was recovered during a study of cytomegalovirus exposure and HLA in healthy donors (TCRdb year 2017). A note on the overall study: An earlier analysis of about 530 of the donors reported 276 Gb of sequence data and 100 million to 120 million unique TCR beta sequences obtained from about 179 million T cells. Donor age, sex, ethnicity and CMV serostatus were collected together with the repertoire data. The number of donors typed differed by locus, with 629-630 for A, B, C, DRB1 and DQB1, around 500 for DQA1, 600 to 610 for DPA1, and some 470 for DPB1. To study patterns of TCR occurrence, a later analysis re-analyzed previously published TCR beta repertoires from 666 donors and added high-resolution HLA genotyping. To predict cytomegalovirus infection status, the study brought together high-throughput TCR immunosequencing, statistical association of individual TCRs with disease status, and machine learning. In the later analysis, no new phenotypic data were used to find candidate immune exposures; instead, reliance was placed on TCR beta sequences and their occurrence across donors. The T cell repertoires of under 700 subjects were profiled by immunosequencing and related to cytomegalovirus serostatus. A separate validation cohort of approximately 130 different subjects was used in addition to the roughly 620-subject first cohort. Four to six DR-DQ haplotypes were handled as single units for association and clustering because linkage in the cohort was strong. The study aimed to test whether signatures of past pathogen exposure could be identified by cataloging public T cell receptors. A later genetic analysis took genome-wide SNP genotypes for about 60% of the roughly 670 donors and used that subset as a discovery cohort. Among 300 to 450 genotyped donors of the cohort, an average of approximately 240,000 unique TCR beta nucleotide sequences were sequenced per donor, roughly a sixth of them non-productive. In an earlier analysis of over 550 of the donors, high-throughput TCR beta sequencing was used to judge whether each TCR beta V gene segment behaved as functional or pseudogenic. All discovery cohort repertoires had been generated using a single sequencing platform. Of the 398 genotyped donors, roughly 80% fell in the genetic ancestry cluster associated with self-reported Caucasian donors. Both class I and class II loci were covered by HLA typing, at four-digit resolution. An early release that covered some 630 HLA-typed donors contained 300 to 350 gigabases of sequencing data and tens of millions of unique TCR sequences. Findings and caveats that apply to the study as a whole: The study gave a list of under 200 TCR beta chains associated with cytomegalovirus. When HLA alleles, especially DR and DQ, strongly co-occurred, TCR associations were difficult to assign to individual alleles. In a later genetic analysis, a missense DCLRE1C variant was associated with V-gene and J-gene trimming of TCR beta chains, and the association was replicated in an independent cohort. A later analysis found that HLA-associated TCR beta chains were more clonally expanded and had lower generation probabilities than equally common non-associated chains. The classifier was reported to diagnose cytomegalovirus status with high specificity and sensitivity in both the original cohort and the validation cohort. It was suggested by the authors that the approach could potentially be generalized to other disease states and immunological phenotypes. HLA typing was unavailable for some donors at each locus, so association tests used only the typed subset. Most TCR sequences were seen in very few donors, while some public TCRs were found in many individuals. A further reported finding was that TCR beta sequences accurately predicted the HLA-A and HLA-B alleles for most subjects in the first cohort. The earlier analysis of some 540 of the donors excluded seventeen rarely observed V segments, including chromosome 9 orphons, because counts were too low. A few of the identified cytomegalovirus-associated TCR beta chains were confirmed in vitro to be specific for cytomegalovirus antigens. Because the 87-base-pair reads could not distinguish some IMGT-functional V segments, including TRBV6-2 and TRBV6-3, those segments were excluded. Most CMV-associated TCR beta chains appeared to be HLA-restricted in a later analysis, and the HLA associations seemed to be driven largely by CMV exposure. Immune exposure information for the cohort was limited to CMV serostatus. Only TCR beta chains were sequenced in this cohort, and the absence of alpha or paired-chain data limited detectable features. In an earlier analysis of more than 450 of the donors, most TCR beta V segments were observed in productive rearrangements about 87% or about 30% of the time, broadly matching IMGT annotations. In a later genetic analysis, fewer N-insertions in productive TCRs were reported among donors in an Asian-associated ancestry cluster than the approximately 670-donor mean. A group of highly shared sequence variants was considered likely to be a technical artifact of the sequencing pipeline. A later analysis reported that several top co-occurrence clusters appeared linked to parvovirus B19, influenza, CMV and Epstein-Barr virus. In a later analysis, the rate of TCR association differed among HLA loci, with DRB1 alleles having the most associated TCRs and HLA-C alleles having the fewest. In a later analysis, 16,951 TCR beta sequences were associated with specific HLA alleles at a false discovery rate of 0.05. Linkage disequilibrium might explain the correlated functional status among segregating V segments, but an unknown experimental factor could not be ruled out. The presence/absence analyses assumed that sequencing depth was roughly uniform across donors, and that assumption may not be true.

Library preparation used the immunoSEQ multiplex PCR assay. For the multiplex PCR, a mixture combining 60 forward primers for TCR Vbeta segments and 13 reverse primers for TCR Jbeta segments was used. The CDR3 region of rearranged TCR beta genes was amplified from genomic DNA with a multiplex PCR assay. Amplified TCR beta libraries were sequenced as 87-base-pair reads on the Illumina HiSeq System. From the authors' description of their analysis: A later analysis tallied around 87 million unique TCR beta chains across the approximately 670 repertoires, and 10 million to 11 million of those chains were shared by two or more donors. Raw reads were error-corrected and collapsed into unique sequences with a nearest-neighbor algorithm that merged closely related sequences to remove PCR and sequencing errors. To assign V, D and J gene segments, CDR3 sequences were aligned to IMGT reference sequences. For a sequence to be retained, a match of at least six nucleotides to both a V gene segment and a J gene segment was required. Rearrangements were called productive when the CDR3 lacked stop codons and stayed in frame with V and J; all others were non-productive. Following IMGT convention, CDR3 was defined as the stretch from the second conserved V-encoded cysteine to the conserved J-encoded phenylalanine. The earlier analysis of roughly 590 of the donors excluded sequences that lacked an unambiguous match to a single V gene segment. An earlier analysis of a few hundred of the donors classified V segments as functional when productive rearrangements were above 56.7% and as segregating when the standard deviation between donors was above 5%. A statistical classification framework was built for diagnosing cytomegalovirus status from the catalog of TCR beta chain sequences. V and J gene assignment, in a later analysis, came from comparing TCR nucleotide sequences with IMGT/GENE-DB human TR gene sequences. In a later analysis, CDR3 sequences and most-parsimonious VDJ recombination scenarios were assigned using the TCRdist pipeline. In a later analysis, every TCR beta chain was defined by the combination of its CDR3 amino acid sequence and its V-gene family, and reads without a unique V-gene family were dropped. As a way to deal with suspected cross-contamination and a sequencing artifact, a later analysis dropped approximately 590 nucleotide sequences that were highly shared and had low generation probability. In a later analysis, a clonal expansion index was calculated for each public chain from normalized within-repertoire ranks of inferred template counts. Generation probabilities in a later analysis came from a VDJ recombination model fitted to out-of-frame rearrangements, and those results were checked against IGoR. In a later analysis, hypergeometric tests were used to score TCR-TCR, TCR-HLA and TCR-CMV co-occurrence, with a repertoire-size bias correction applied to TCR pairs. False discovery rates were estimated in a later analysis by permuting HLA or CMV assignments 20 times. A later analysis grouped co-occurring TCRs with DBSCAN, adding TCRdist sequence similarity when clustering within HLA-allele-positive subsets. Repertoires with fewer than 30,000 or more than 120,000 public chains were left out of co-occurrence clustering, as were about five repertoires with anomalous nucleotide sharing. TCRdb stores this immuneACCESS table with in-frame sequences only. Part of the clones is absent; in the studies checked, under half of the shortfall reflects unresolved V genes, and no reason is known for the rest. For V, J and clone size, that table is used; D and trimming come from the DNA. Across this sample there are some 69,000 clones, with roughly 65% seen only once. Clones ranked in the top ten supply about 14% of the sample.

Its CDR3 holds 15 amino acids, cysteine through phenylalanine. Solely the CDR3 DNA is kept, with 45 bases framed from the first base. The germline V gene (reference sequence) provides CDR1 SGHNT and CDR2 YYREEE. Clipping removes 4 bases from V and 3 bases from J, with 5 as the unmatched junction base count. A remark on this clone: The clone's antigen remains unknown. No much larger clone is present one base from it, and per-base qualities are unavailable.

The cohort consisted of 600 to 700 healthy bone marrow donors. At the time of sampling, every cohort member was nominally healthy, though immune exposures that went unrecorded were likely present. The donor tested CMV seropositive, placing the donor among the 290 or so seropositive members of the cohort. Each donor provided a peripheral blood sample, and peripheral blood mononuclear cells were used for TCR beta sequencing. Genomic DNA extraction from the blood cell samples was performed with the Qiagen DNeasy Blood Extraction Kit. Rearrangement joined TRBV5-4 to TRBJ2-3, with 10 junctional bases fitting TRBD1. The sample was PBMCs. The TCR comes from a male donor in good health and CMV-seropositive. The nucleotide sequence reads TGTGCCAGCAGCCCAGCGGGACAGGGGACAGATACGCAGTATTTT. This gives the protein CASSPAGQGTDTQYF.